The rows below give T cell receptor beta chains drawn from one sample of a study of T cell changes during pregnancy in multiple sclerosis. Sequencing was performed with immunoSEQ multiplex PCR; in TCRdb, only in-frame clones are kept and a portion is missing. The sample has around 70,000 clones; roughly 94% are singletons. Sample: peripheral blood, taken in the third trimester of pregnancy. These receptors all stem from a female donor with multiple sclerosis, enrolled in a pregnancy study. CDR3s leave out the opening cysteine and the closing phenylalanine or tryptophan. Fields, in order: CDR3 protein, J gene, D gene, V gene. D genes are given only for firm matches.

CDR3: ASSSHRVYSNQPQH
J: TRBJ1-5
D: .
V: TRBV5-6

CDR3: ASSLSPTGVNTEAF
J: TRBJ1-1
D: TRBD1
V: TRBV27

CDR3: ASSPPIQGWTYEQY
J: TRBJ2-7
D: .
V: TRBV18

CDR3: ASSVGQGAQPQH
J: TRBJ1-5
D: TRBD1
V: TRBV5-5

CDR3: ASSRPSRLNSPLH
J: TRBJ1-6
D: .
V: TRBV7-9

CDR3: ASSEGTEGQQY
J: TRBJ2-7
D: .
V: TRBV2

CDR3: ASSQGTGGSYEQY
J: TRBJ2-7
D: TRBD1
V: TRBV4-3

CDR3: SVGQQHNEQF
J: TRBJ2-1
D: .
V: TRBV29-1

CDR3: ASSLGQRNTEAF
J: TRBJ1-1
D: .
V: TRBV7-2

CDR3: ASSPTLDRGIEEKLF
J: TRBJ1-4
D: TRBD1
V: TRBV4-1

CDR3: ASSLGVRRGTEAF
J: TRBJ1-1
D: .
V: TRBV7-8

CDR3: ASRVQGASYEQY
J: TRBJ2-7
D: TRBD1
V: TRBV19

CDR3: SVVVSERGGTEAF
J: TRBJ1-1
D: .
V: TRBV29-1

CDR3: ASSVNPIGGETQY
J: TRBJ2-5
D: .
V: TRBV9

CDR3: ASSFGLSLAGGETQY
J: TRBJ2-5
D: TRBD2
V: TRBV7-8

CDR3: ASSLYLAGVDTQY
J: TRBJ2-3
D: TRBD2
V: TRBV27

CDR3: ASSWRVDKNIQY
J: TRBJ2-4
D: .
V: TRBV5-4

CDR3: ASSQRGDRGPNQPQH
J: TRBJ1-5
D: TRBD1
V: TRBV13

CDR3: ASSLGSGGSYEQY
J: TRBJ2-7
D: .
V: TRBV7-2

CDR3: ASSQVGVHGYT
J: TRBJ1-2
D: .
V: TRBV14

CDR3: ASSQDSSYEQY
J: TRBJ2-7
D: .
V: TRBV27

CDR3: ASSFLRGSLSNYGYT
J: TRBJ1-2
D: .
V: TRBV27

CDR3: ASTRETYGYT
J: TRBJ1-2
D: .
V: TRBV2

CDR3: ASSWRQNYEQY
J: TRBJ2-7
D: .
V: TRBV19

CDR3: ASSPAGTGAFGYT
J: TRBJ1-2
D: TRBD1
V: TRBV5-6

CDR3: ASSYSRQGEY
J: TRBJ2-5
D: TRBD1
V: TRBV6-6

CDR3: ASSPLGGGYTDTQY
J: TRBJ2-3
D: TRBD2
V: TRBV18

CDR3: ASSYALVRETQY
J: TRBJ2-5
D: .
V: TRBV6-5

CDR3: ASAPPGLTEETQY
J: TRBJ2-5
D: .
V: TRBV6-5

CDR3: AISESRDSNQPQH
J: TRBJ1-5
D: .
V: TRBV10-3

CDR3: ASSSPGYQETQY
J: TRBJ2-5
D: .
V: TRBV6-5

CDR3: ASSFSGELPLH
J: TRBJ1-6
D: .
V: TRBV7-9

CDR3: ASSYSSRGSYEQY
J: TRBJ2-7
D: TRBD1
V: TRBV6-5

CDR3: SGRTGVYGYT
J: TRBJ1-2
D: .
V: TRBV29-1

CDR3: ASSVTGNGYT
J: TRBJ1-2
D: .
V: TRBV2

CDR3: ASMRVQGTDTQY
J: TRBJ2-3
D: .
V: TRBV10-1

CDR3: AWSTQPLWVGNTEAF
J: TRBJ1-1
D: .
V: TRBV30

CDR3: ASSPSGATYEQY
J: TRBJ2-7
D: TRBD2
V: TRBV10-2

CDR3: ASSSRGDRASNYGYT
J: TRBJ1-2
D: TRBD1
V: TRBV9

CDR3: ASSGALNTGELF
J: TRBJ2-2
D: .
V: TRBV6-4

CDR3: ASIPTRPPFGEQF
J: TRBJ2-1
D: .
V: TRBV21-1

CDR3: ASSLGQGNTGELF
J: TRBJ2-2
D: TRBD1
V: TRBV11-3